This T cell receptor beta chain was observed in a study of blood T cell repertoires in COVID-19. Across the whole study: T cells, B-cell-depleted T cells, or PBMCs supplied cDNA or gDNA.

Study processing details: Estimation of nucleated cell counts was performed using reference gene primer amplification. Method: immunoSEQ multiplex PCR; TCRdb's copy keeps in-frame clones and lacks some. V and J calls and clone size are given by that table; D and trimming were obtained from the DNA. Of under 15,000 clones listed, about 80% are singletons. Trimming took 6 bases from V and 4 from J; bases not matched to a gene: 9. Germline V gene data show CDR1 as LNHDA and CDR2 as SQIVND (reference sequence). There are 14 residues in the CDR3. The sample holds one count of this clone. Sequenced material: peripheral blood. This receptor was obtained from a man aged 40-49 years with active or convalescent COVID-19. The chain employs TRBV19 and TRBJ2-7; TRBD2 aligns across 7 bases. The CDR3 loop is CASSHPGGYYEQYF. The DNA of the CDR3 is TGTGCCAGTAGCCACCCGGGGGGTTATTACGAGCAGTACTTC.